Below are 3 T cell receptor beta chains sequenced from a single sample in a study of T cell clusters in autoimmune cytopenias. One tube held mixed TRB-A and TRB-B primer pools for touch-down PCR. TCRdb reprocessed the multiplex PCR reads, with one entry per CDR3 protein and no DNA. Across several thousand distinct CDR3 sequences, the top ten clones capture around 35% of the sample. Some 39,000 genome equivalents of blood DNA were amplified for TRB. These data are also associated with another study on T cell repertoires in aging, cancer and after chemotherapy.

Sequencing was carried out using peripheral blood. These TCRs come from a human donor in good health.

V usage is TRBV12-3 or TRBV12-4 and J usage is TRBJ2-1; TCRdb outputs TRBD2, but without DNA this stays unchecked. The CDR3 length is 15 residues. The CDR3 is CASSSGTSGRHEQFF.

The CDR3 spells CASSQVAGDPQETQYF. The chain links TRBV4-2 to TRBJ2-5; without DNA, the TCRdb call of TRBD2 cannot be checked. Looked up from germline, CDR1 is LGHNA and CDR2 is YNFKEQ. The CDR3 sequence is 16 residues long.

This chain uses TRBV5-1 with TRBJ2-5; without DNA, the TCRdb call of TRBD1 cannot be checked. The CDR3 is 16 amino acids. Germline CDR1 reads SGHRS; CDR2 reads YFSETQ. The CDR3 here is CASSRSGQGDVETQYF.